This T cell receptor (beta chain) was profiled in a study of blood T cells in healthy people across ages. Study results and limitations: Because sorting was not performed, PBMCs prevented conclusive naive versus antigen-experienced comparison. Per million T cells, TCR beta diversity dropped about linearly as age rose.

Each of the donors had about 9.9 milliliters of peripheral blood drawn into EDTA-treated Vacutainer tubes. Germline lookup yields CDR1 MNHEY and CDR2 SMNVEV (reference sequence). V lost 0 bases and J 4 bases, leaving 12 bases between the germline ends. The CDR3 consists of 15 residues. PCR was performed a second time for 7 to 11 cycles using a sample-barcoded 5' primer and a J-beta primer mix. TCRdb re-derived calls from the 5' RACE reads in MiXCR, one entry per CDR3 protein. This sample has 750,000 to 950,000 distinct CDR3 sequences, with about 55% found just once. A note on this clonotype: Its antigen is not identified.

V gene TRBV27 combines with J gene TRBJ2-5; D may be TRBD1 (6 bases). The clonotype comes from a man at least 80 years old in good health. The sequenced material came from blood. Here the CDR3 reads CASSLSQGKGETQYF. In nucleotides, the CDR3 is TGTGCCAGCAGTTTATCGCAGGGGAAAGGAGAGACCCAGTACTTC.